A selection of T cell receptor beta chains follows, all from one sample in a study of siplizumab effects on memory and regulatory T cells. Method: immunoSEQ multiplex PCR; TCRdb's copy keeps in-frame clones and lacks some. The top ten clones hold 0.95% to 1.4% of a sample with tens of thousands of clones, around 97% of them seen once. The sequencing sample was made of naive CD8+ T cells sorted from blood. The receptors shown here come from a human donor in good health. Each CDR3 is given with its conserved first and last residue. The D gene is left open where the match is weak. Clone size is stated in some rows and not others, as once, few, many or a class when expanded.

CDR3 length,D gene,J gene,clone size,V gene,CDR3 protein,CDR3 DNA
14,.,TRBJ2-2,.,TRBV28,CASSFAVSTGELFF,TGTGCCAGCAGTTTTGCGGTATCCACCGGGGAGCTGTTTTTT
16,TRBD2,TRBJ2-1,.,TRBV18,CASSRYGEGTFDEQFF,TGTGCCAGCTCGCGCTACGGGGAGGGCACGTTCGATGAGCAGTTCTTC
15,TRBD1,TRBJ2-7,.,TRBV13,CASSSTYRGAYEQYF,TGTGCCAGCAGCTCGACCTACAGGGGAGCCTACGAGCAGTACTTC
15,TRBD2,TRBJ2-3,once,TRBV28,CASSPLAGVLDTQYF,TGTGCCAGCAGTCCCCTAGCGGGAGTACTTGATACGCAGTATTTT
17,.,TRBJ1-5,.,TRBV19,CASSSPSDTYSNQPQHF,TGTGCCAGTAGCTCTCCCTCGGACACCTATAGCAATCAGCCCCAGCATTTT
13,TRBD1,TRBJ2-1,.,TRBV7-9,CACTGGFYNEQFF,TGTGCCTGTACAGGGGGCTTCTATAATGAGCAGTTCTTC
15,TRBD1,TRBJ2-2,.,TRBV18,CASSPGQGIFWELFF,TGTGCCAGCTCGCCGGGACAGGGGATTTTCTGGGAGCTGTTTTTT
14,TRBD2,TRBJ2-1,.,TRBV29-1,CSVEEIAGGVEQFF,TGCAGCGTTGAAGAAATAGCGGGAGGGGTTGAGCAGTTCTTC
13,.,TRBJ2-1,.,TRBV27,CASSFGGVNEQFF,TGTGCCAGCAGTTTCGGCGGGGTCAATGAGCAGTTCTTC
15,TRBD1,TRBJ2-7,.,TRBV13,CASSVGGTGIYEQYF,TGTGCCAGCAGCGTAGGAGGGACAGGGATCTACGAGCAGTACTTC
15,TRBD1,TRBJ1-3,.,TRBV19,CASIDRGLTGNTIYF,TGTGCCAGTATAGACAGGGGGCTAACTGGAAACACCATATATTTT
13,.,TRBJ2-1,.,TRBV28,CASSHGRSNEQFF,TGTGCCAGCAGCCACGGACGGAGCAATGAGCAGTTCTTC
15,.,TRBJ2-5,.,TRBV5-8,CASSFGAGSQETQYF,TGTGCCAGCAGCTTTGGGGCGGGATCACAAGAGACCCAGTACTTC
16,.,TRBJ1-2,.,TRBV7-9,CASSAPYRKTNYGYTF,TGTGCCAGCAGCGCCCCATACAGAAAAACTAACTATGGCTACACCTTC
15,TRBD1,TRBJ1-2,.,TRBV10-3,CAISDRDRDVYGYTF,TGTGCCATCAGTGATAGGGACAGGGATGTTTATGGCTACACCTTC
15,TRBD2,TRBJ2-1,.,TRBV30,CATLGLAGGLGEQFF,TGTGCCACATTGGGACTAGCGGGGGGGCTGGGGGAGCAGTTCTTC
13,.,TRBJ2-1,.,TRBV27,CASGALLYNEQFF,TGTGCCAGCGGAGCCCTCCTCTACAATGAGCAGTTCTTC
15,TRBD1,TRBJ2-7,.,TRBV28,CASSLPGQGAYEQYF,TGTGCCAGCAGTCTACCGGGACAGGGAGCCTACGAGCAGTACTTC
15,TRBD1,TRBJ1-5,.,TRBV19,CASSVGQGASQPQHF,TGTGCCAGTAGTGTAGGACAGGGGGCTAGTCAGCCCCAGCATTTT
11,.,TRBJ2-1,.,TRBV6-5,CASSYGPEQFF,TGTGCCAGCAGTTATGGACCTGAGCAGTTCTTC
11,.,TRBJ1-1,.,TRBV20-1,CSAILNTEAFF,TGCAGTGCTATTCTAAACACTGAAGCTTTCTTT
14,TRBD2,TRBJ2-7,once,TRBV19,CASSSTHGRAEQYF,TGTGCCAGTAGTTCGACCCACGGGAGGGCCGAGCAGTACTTC
13,.,TRBJ2-7,.,TRBV5-1,CASSLTPSYEQYF,TGCGCCAGCAGCTTGACACCGTCCTACGAGCAGTACTTC
15,TRBD2,TRBJ2-5,.,TRBV30,CAWSTSSGSLETQYF,TGTGCCTGGAGTACATCTAGCGGGAGTTTGGAGACCCAGTACTTC
13,TRBD2,TRBJ2-1,.,TRBV2,CASERGTYNEQFF,TGTGCCAGCGAGCGGGGGACCTACAATGAGCAGTTCTTC